These 22 T cell receptor beta chains originate from one sample sequenced in a study of PD-1 blockade in classical Hodgkin lymphoma (dated by TCRdb to the early 2020s). The sample's time point label is to be understood as: cycle 2 day 1 (C2D1) of nivolumab. Every trial patient had relapsed following autologous stem cell transplantation, and prior brentuximab vedotin exposure was what differed among cohorts A, B and C. To prepare the library, the immunoSEQ multiplex PCR assay was applied. The table comes from immuneACCESS by way of TCRdb, which keeps in-frame sequences with V and J called. Part of the clones is missing from these tables; in studies checked, under half for an unresolved V gene and the rest for unknown reasons. Counted in this sample were 25,000 to 35,000 clones; around 67% of them appeared once. Jointly, the top ten make up 13% to 15% of the sample. This specimen was peripheral blood mononuclear cells (PBMCs), taken before the second cycle of nivolumab. The receptor source for this set is a human donor with classical Hodgkin lymphoma.

This clone was counted between two and nine times. The rearrangement links TRBV4-3 to TRBJ1-5; D may be TRBD1 (5 bases). Germline V gene lookup returns CDR1 LGHNA and CDR2 YSLEER. V was trimmed by 0 bases and J by 4 bases, leaving 7 bases between them. The CDR3 runs 14 residues. CDR3 sequence reads: CASSQDWGNQPQHF. The CDR3, as DNA: TGCGCCAGCAGCCAAGATTGGGGGAATCAGCCCCAGCATTTT.

The V gene is TRBV9, the J gene TRBJ1-1; D is uncertain. This CDR3 contains 14 residues. The germline V gene has CDR1 SGDLS and CDR2 YYNGEE. V dropped 4 bases and J dropped 4 bases, with 14 bases sitting between them. The CDR3 DNA is TGTGCCAGCAGCTCGACGGGTGCGAGCACTGAAGCTTTCTTT. It specifies CASSSTGASTEAFF. Variable domain in full (rest from reference TRBV9 and TRBJ1-1): DSGVTQTPKHLITATGQRVTLRCSPRSGDLSVYWYQQSLDQGLQFLIQYYNGEERAKGNILERFSAQQFPDLHSELNLSSLELGDSALYFCASSSTGASTEAFFGQGTRLTVV.

The chain links TRBV28 to TRBJ1-3; 7 bases are shared with TRBD1. Germline V lookup: CDR1 MDHEN, CDR2 SYDVKM. The length of the CDR3 is 14 residues. The V gene end was trimmed by 9 bases and the J gene end by 3 bases; junction bases not matched to a gene: 8. The CDR3 loop reads CASKPGQSGNTIYF. Here the CDR3 DNA reads TGTGCCAGTAAGCCGGGACAGAGTGGAAACACCATATATTTT.

This clone was seen a few times. V and J are TRBV27 and TRBJ2-7, with D perhaps TRBD1 or TRBD2 (5 bases each). Per the germline V gene, CDR1 is MNHEY and CDR2 is SMNVEV (reference sequence). CDR3 length: 13 residues. V was cut by 5 bases and J by 7 bases, with 15 bases left in between. CDR3 sequence: CASSPSAWGEQYF. The CDR3 DNA follows: TGTGCCAGCAGTCCGTCCGCCTGGGGGGAGCAGTACTTC.

With respect to this clone: Sequence at one end of the junction differs from germline and may be a read error. Additional DNA sequences in this sample encode the identical CDR3. This chain joins TRBV15 and TRBJ1-2; D unclear. Germline V gene data show CDR1 as LNHNV and CDR2 as YYDKDF (reference sequence). The CDR3 contains 12 residues. CDR3 sequence reads: CATSRPGRERAF. For the CDR3, the DNA is TGTGCCACCAGCAGACCTGGGAGAGAACGGGCCTTC.

The J gene is TRBJ2-3, the V gene TRBV11-2; 8 bases fit TRBD2. Per the germline V gene, CDR1 is SGHAT and CDR2 is FQNNGV. The length of the CDR3 is 16 residues. J lost 2 bases, V lost 2 bases, and 6 bases had no gene match. The CDR3 DNA is TGTGCCAGCAGCTTACTTTTAGCGGGGAACACAGATACGCAGTATTTT. Protein product: CASSLLLAGNTDTQYF.

The chain uses TRBV4-3 and TRBJ2-3; 8 bases line up with TRBD2. This CDR3 comprises 14 residues. Germline loops: CDR1 LGHNA, CDR2 YSLEER. V shed 5 bases, J shed 1 base, and the junction held 2 bases outside the gene matches. The CDR3 spells CASSFSGGTDTQYF. CDR3 DNA: TGCGCCAGCAGCTTTAGCGGGGGCACAGATACGCAGTATTTT.

This chain joins TRBV19 and TRBJ1-3, with D possibly matching TRBD1 (6 bases). There are 13 residues in the CDR3. With 7 bases removed from V and 4 bases from J, the gap between germline ends came to 11 bases. CDR1 and CDR2 (germline): LNHDA, SQIVND (reference sequence). The CDR3: CASMNRDGNTIYF. CDR3 in DNA: TGTGCCAGTATGAACAGGGACGGAAACACCATATATTTT. Using reference TRBV19 and TRBJ1-3 for the parts outside the CDR3, the full variable domain is DGGITQSPKYLFRKEGQNVTLSCEQNLNHDAMYWYRQDPGQGLRLIYYSQIVNDFQKGDIAEGYSVSREKKESFPLTVTSAQKNPTAFYLCASMNRDGNTIYFGEGSWLTVV.

The chain combines TRBV5-1 with TRBJ1-1, with 7 bases lining up with TRBD1. The CDR3 totals 14 residues. V trimming: 4 bases; J trimming: 1 base; junction bases outside the gene matches: 4. Per germline, CDR1 SGHRS and CDR2 YFSETQ. CDR3 coding DNA: TGCGCCAGCAGCCTCAGGGGGACGAACACTGAAGCTTTCTTT. It specifies CASSLRGTNTEAFF.

This clone was observed once. The chain carries TRBV7-6 and TRBJ2-5; D is ambiguous. This CDR3 has 12 residues. The germline gives CDR1 SGHVS, CDR2 FNYEAQ. Trimming stripped 5 bases from V and 1 base from J, with 5 bases between. The CDR3 DNA sequence: TGTGCCAGCAGCCCGACCCAAGAGACCCAGTACTTC. It codes for CASSPTQETQYF.

This clone came up once. The chain recombines TRBV11-2 with TRBJ2-7; tentative D call: TRBD1 (6 bases). Trimming pared 1 base from V and 2 bases from J, leaving 9 bases between. The CDR3 sequence is 14 residues long. Germline V gene sequence: CDR1 SGHAT, CDR2 FQNNGV. DNA of the CDR3: TGTGCCAGCAGCTTAGTGTGGGGGCCCTACGAGCAGTACGTC. It codes for CASSLVWGPYEQYV.

This clone was seen a few times. V usage is TRBV18 and J usage is TRBJ2-2; 8 bases map to TRBD1. The V and J ends lost 1 base and 3 bases, in that order; junction bases with no gene match: 7. This CDR3 is built from 17 residues. CDR1 and CDR2 (germline): KGHSH, LQKENI. In DNA form, the CDR3 reads TGTGCCAGCTCACCACGCAGGGGGCTCTTGTACACCGGGGAGCTGTTTTTT. Its protein product is CASSPRRGLLYTGELFF.

The genes are TRBV7-6 and TRBJ2-3; D is perhaps TRBD1 (5 bases). This CDR3 is 14 amino acids long. Germline V gives CDR1 SGHVS, CDR2 FNYEAQ. Trimming stripped 3 bases from V and 5 bases from J, with 12 bases between. CDR3: CASSLSPRVDTQYF. The CDR3 DNA is TGTGCCAGCAGCTTGTCCCCCAGGGTAGATACGCAGTATTTT.

This clone is medium-sized by share. V usage is TRBV6-1 and J usage is TRBJ2-7; TRBD1 matches at 7 bases. Germline values: CDR1 MNHNS, CDR2 SASEGT. CDR3 length: 12 residues. The CDR3 nucleotides are TGTGCTACCAGGGGGAGCTCCTACGAGCAGTACGTC. Translation gives CATRGSSYEQYV.

The chain employs TRBV5-1 and TRBJ2-3; D is possibly TRBD2 (6 bases). The CDR3 covers 15 residues. The germline CDR1 and CDR2 sequences are SGHRS and YFSETQ. Trimming took 4 bases from V and 3 from J, leaving 15 bases between them. DNA of the CDR3: TGCGCCAGCAGCCCGAACGGGGGACCGACAGATACGCAGTATTTT. It codes for CASSPNGGPTDTQYF.

The V and J genes are TRBV28 and TRBJ2-3; D ambiguous. CDR1 MDHEN and CDR2 SYDVKM come from the germline V gene. Trimming stripped 2 bases from V and 2 bases from J, with 2 bases between. The CDR3 totals 12 residues. In DNA form, the CDR3 reads TGTGCCAGCAGTTTAATCACAGATACGCAGTATTTT. Translation: CASSLITDTQYF.

This clone appeared a single time. The chain links TRBV28 to TRBJ2-7; D may be TRBD1 (5 bases). Germline V gene lookup returns CDR1 MDHEN and CDR2 SYDVKM. The CDR3 contains 13 residues. V shed 3 bases and J shed 7 bases, with 13 bases lying between them. This chain's CDR3 is CASSFWQGSEQYF. As DNA, the CDR3 is TGTGCCAGCAGTTTTTGGCAGGGTAGTGAGCAGTACTTC. The complete variable domain, with remaining parts taken from reference TRBV28 and TRBJ2-7, reads DVKVTQSSRYLVKRTGEKVFLECVQDMDHENMFWYRQDPGLGLRLIYFSYDVKMKEKGDIPEGYSVSREKKERFSLILESASTNQTSMYLCASSFWQGSEQYFGPGTRLTVT.

There are a few counts of this clone. The chain joins TRBV29-1 to TRBJ2-5; D is uncertain. This CDR3 comprises 13 residues. Germline V lookup: CDR1 SQVTM, CDR2 ANQGSEA. V was cut by 4 bases and J by 1 base, with 10 bases left in between. CDR3 region: CSVASAVQETQYF. The CDR3 DNA reads as TGCAGCGTTGCGAGTGCGGTCCAAGAGACCCAGTACTTC.

The sample holds one count of this clone. The chain employs TRBV4-1 and TRBJ2-4; 8 bases match TRBD1. J gave up 9 bases and V 0 bases, and 10 bases lay outside the gene matches. Germline V gene data show CDR1 as MGHRA and CDR2 as YSYEKL. The CDR3 loop spans 16 amino acids. The CDR3 DNA is TGCGCCAGCAGCCAAGAAACCCAGGGGGCGTTTGGCATTCAGTACTTC. This codes for CASSQETQGAFGIQYF.

The V call is TRBV7-2, the J call TRBJ2-1; 9 nucleotides agree with TRBD1. Germline CDR1 is SGHTA and CDR2 is FQGNSA. This CDR3 spans 14 amino acids. V trimming: 5 bases; J trimming: 9 bases; junction bases outside the gene matches: 8. The CDR3 DNA is TGTGCCAGCAGCGGGCGGACAGGGGCCGGTGAGCAGTTCTTC. Amino acids: CASSGRTGAGEQFF.

The chain uses TRBV7-8 and TRBJ2-6; TRBD1 aligns across 9 bases. CDR1 and CDR2 (germline): SGHVS, FQNEAQ. The CDR3 loop spans 17 amino acids. Trimming cost V 3 bases and J 2 bases; bases outside gene matches: 5. Written as DNA, the CDR3 is TGTGCCAGCAGCTTGGTCTGGACAGGGGCTGGGGCCAACGTCCTGACTTTC. Translation: CASSLVWTGAGANVLTF.

Only one count was recorded for this clone. J is TRBJ2-7 and V is TRBV5-5; TRBD2 might be the D (7 bases). Germline CDR1 is SGHKS and CDR2 is YYEKEE (reference sequence). The CDR3 is 16 amino acids. V was cut by 6 bases and J by 0 bases, with 19 bases left in between. CDR3 protein: CASNAPAGAASYEQYF. The CDR3 nucleotides read TGTGCCAGCAACGCCCCGGCGGGGGCTGCCTCCTACGAGCAGTACTTC. The entire variable domain, with the rest obtained from reference TRBV5-5 and TRBJ2-7, is as follows: DAGVTQSPTHLIKTRGQQVTLRCSPISGHKSVSWYQQVLGQGPQFIFQYYEKEERGRGNFPDRFSARQFPNYSSELNVNALLLGDSALYLCASNAPAGAASYEQYFGPGTRLTVT.